Each of the 26 T cell receptor beta chains below was sequenced from the same sample in a study of T-cell memory formation after mild COVID-19. TCRdb independently ran MiXCR on the 5' RACE reads; one entry per CDR3 protein. The sample has under 60,000 distinct CDR3 sequences, around 10% seen once. Sequencing was done on a sample of PBMCs or a T cell subset sorted from them (not recorded which). The receptors were gathered from an adult woman who had mild COVID-19 (a few samples of this study predate the infection). Cell type and time point are not known.

There are many counts of this clonotype. The V and J genes are TRBV5-4 and TRBJ2-1; the match to TRBD2 covers 9 bases. This CDR3 is built from 15 residues. Germline V gene sequence: CDR1 SGHNT, CDR2 YYREEE (reference sequence). The V gene end was trimmed by 2 bases and the J gene end by 4 bases; junction bases not matched to a gene: 4. CDR3 coding DNA: TGTGCCAGCAGCTTTAGCGGGAGAAAGTACAATGAGCAGTTCTTC. This gives the protein CASSFSGRKYNEQFF.

V gene TRBV11-2 combines with J gene TRBJ1-1, with D tentatively TRBD1 (5 bases). Trimming took 11 bases from V and 5 from J, leaving 15 bases between them. There are 12 residues in the CDR3. Germline loops: CDR1 SGHAT, CDR2 FQNNGV. CDR3 bases: TGTGCCGCCCGGGGGAAGGGGACTGAAGCTTTCTTT. It translates to CAARGKGTEAFF. Filled out from reference TRBV11-2 and TRBJ1-1, the complete variable domain reads EAGVAQSPRYKIIEKRQSVAFWCNPISGHATLYWYQQILGQGPKLLIQFQNNGVVDDSQLPKDRFSAERLKGVDSTLKIQPAKLEDSAVYLCAARGKGTEAFFGQGTRLTVV.

The V call is TRBV10-2, the J call TRBJ2-2, with TRBD2 matching 9 bases. Per germline, CDR1 WSHSY and CDR2 SAAADI. CDR3 length equals 14 residues. V was clipped by 10 bases and J by 7 bases; unmatched bases: 10. The CDR3 is CAMGASGDGGELFF. The CDR3 DNA reads TGCGCCATGGGGGCTAGCGGGGACGGCGGGGAGCTGTTTTTT.

This chain links TRBV24-1 with TRBJ2-5; 7 nucleotides align to TRBD1. With 3 bases clipped from V and 5 bases from J, the junction kept 11 bases outside the gene matches. The germline V gene has CDR1 KGHDR and CDR2 SFDVKD. The CDR3 has 16 amino acids. The CDR3 DNA is TGTGCCACCAGTGATAAGACAGGGTCCGTAATGGAGACCCAGTACTTC. Residues: CATSDKTGSVMETQYF.

This clonotype was seen at least ten times. The chain links TRBV20-1 to TRBJ1-5; tentative D call: TRBD1 (6 bases). The CDR3 length is 16 residues. V lost 3 bases to trimming and J lost 0 bases, with 15 bases between them. Germline values: CDR1 DFQATT, CDR2 SNEGSKA (reference sequence). The CDR3 loop is CSARSRGVYSNQPQHF. The CDR3 coding sequence is TGCAGTGCTAGGTCCAGGGGAGTTTATAGCAATCAGCCCCAGCATTTT.

V usage is TRBV5-5 and J usage is TRBJ2-5; 10 bases agree with TRBD1. The CDR3 runs 15 residues. CDR1 is SGHKS and CDR2 is YYEKEE in the germline V gene (reference sequence). V lost 2 bases to trimming and J lost 5 bases; unmatched junction nucleotides: 6. The CDR3 DNA sequence: TGTGCCAGCAGCTTCGGGGACAGGGGAGGGGAGACCCAGTACTTC. This gives the protein CASSFGDRGGETQYF.

This clonotype was counted a few times. This chain links TRBV15 with TRBJ2-1, with 10 bases matching TRBD1. The length of the CDR3 is 16 residues. The germline gives CDR1 LNHNV, CDR2 YYDKDF (reference sequence). V shed 0 bases and J 9 bases; nucleotides not matched to a gene: 8. Here the CDR3 DNA reads TGTGCCACCAGCAGAGATTGGGGGACAGGGGTGGCTGAGCAGTTCTTC. Residues: CATSRDWGTGVAEQFF.

This clonotype was observed a few times. This sequence joins TRBV5-6 and TRBJ2-2, with TRBD2 identical over 7 bases. This CDR3 is built from 17 residues. The V segment lost 2 bases and the J segment 1 base; nucleotides outside the gene matches: 8. Germline assignment: CDR1 SGHDT and CDR2 YYEEEE. CDR3 residues: CASSFRGGSLNTGELFF. The CDR3 DNA sequence: TGTGCCAGCAGCTTTCGGGGCGGGAGCTTGAACACCGGGGAGCTGTTTTTT.

The genes are TRBV5-1 and TRBJ2-5; perhaps TRBD2 as D (5 bases). This CDR3 is 13 amino acids long. From germline, CDR1 is SGHRS and CDR2 YFSETQ. Between the trimmed V and J ends, which lost 4 bases and 5 bases, there was a span of 12 bases. The CDR3 DNA reads TGCGCCAGCAGCCCCGGAGGATGGGAGACCCAGTACTTC. This translates into CASSPGGWETQYF.

The rearrangement joins TRBV6-5 to TRBJ1-1; a possible D gene is TRBD1 (5 bases). Deletions cut 6 bases from V and 5 bases from J, with 13 bases between. There are 13 residues in the CDR3. The germline V gene encodes CDR1 MNHEY and CDR2 SVGAGI. In nucleotides, the CDR3 is TGTGCCAGCAGATTACCAAAGGGGACTGAAGCTTTCTTT. This encodes CASRLPKGTEAFF.

The chain carries TRBV5-1 and TRBJ2-2, with TRBD2 as a possible D gene (5 bases). V was trimmed by 4 bases and J by 1 base, leaving 5 bases between them. This CDR3 contains 13 residues. The germline V gene encodes CDR1 SGHRS and CDR2 YFSETQ. The CDR3 region is CASSEGNTGELFF. The CDR3 coding sequence is TGCGCCAGCAGCGAGGGGAACACCGGGGAGCTGTTTTTT.

This clonotype was observed a few times. V usage is TRBV7-3 and J usage is TRBJ1-1; unclear D gene. The CDR3 sequence is 14 residues long. The V gene lost 2 bases and the J gene lost 1 base, with 8 bases spanning the gap. Germline CDR1 SGHTA, CDR2 FQGTGA. The CDR3 region has the DNA TGTGCCAGCAGCTTATACGCCCAGAACACTGAAGCTTTCTTT. This gives the protein CASSLYAQNTEAFF.

By sample share, this clonotype is medium-sized (0.01 to 0.1%). The rearrangement links TRBV12-3 or TRBV12-4 to TRBJ2-1; TRBD1 agrees at 7 bases. There are 16 residues in the CDR3. V shed 5 bases, J shed 8 bases, and the junction held 15 bases outside the gene matches. Here the CDR3 reads CASSMGQFPASYEQFF. As DNA, the CDR3 is TGTGCCAGCAGTATGGGACAGTTCCCCGCATCATATGAGCAGTTCTTC.

V is TRBV5-1 and J is TRBJ1-1; D may be TRBD1 (5 bases). The germline V and J ends were trimmed by 4 bases and 1 base, with 23 bases remaining between them. The CDR3 totals 18 residues. Germline V gene sequence: CDR1 SGHRS, CDR2 YFSETQ. CDR3 residues: CASSRKTRVGRENTEAFF. The CDR3 nucleotides are TGCGCCAGCAGCCGAAAAACCCGAGTGGGCAGGGAGAACACTGAAGCTTTCTTT.

This chain joins TRBV7-2 and TRBJ2-7; no reliable D call. Germline V lookup: CDR1 SGHTA, CDR2 FQGNSA. Trimming removed 5 bases from V and 3 bases from J, with 17 bases in between. There are 15 residues in the CDR3. This chain's CDR3 is CASSPGSVTYYEQYF. The CDR3 DNA reads TGTGCCAGCAGCCCCGGTAGTGTCACTTACTACGAGCAGTACTTC.

This chain joins TRBV20-1 and TRBJ1-1; no reliable D call. Per germline, CDR1 DFQATT and CDR2 SNEGSKA (reference sequence). This CDR3 comprises 11 residues. Deletions cut 6 bases from V and 7 bases from J, with 12 bases between. As DNA, the CDR3 is TGCAGTGCCCCGCGGGATTTTGAAGCTTTCTTT. It translates to CSAPRDFEAFF.

The rearrangement links TRBV18 to TRBJ1-5; 8 bases agree with TRBD1. With 3 bases clipped from V and 6 bases from J, the junction kept 10 bases outside the gene matches. CDR3 length: 16 amino acids. Germline V CDR1 and CDR2: KGHSH, LQKENI. The CDR3 DNA is TGTGCCAGCTCACCCCCGACCGGGACAGGTAGTCAGCCCCAGCATTTT. Translating it yields CASSPPTGTGSQPQHF.

This clonotype was found a few times. This chain connects TRBV6-2 or TRBV6-3 to TRBJ2-7; the match to TRBD2 covers 13 bases. CDR3 size: 14 residues. Germline V lookup: CDR1 MNHEY, CDR2 SVGEGT. The V and J ends lost 6 bases and 6 bases, in that order; junction bases with no gene match: 5. In nucleotides, the CDR3 is TGTGCCAGCAGGGGACTAGCGGGGAGAGGCGAGCAGTACTTC. This codes for CASRGLAGRGEQYF.

V gene TRBV5-5 combines with J gene TRBJ1-5; D is unresolved. The CDR3 extends over 13 amino acids. The V and J ends lost 2 bases and 5 bases respectively, with 8 bases between them. Germline V lookup: CDR1 SGHKS, CDR2 YYEKEE (reference sequence). For the CDR3, the DNA is TGTGCCAGCAGCTTAAGGGCAGATCAGCCCCAGCATTTT. This codes for CASSLRADQPQHF. Full variable domain (rest looked up from reference TRBV5-5 and TRBJ1-5): DAGVTQSPTHLIKTRGQQVTLRCSPISGHKSVSWYQQVLGQGPQFIFQYYEKEERGRGNFPDRFSARQFPNYSSELNVNALLLGDSALYLCASSLRADQPQHFGDGTRLSIL.

This chain connects TRBV29-1 to TRBJ2-3, with D possibly matching TRBD2 (6 bases). The V end lost 4 bases, the J end lost 6 bases, and 17 bases lay between the germline ends. The CDR3 totals 14 residues. From germline, CDR1 is SQVTM and CDR2 ANQGSEA. CDR3 sequence (DNA): TGCAGCGTTGGTGGAGGGAGTAATGGGGATACGCAGTATTTT. Translated: CSVGGGSNGDTQYF.

This clonotype showed up just a few times. The J gene is TRBJ2-3, the V gene TRBV19; no reliable D call. V lost 5 bases and J 0 bases, leaving 9 bases between the germline ends. Germline CDR1 is LNHDA and CDR2 is SQIVND (reference sequence). This CDR3 is 14 amino acids long. CDR3 in amino acids: CASSWQRSTDTQYF. In DNA, the CDR3 is TGTGCCAGTAGTTGGCAGCGAAGCACAGATACGCAGTATTTT.

V usage is TRBV2 and J usage is TRBJ2-2; D gene ambiguous. CDR1 and CDR2 from the germline V gene are SNHLY and FYNNEI. This CDR3 contains 19 residues. The germline V and J ends were trimmed by 5 bases and 0 bases, with 22 bases remaining between them. CDR3 sequence: CASSPSRILDGANTGELFF. CDR3 coding DNA: TGTGCCAGCAGTCCCTCCCGCATTCTAGATGGAGCGAACACCGGGGAGCTGTTTTTT.

In its sample, this clonotype was seen a few times. The CDR3 spells CASSPRGLLQETQYF. CDR3 bases: TGTGCCAGCTCACCGAGGGGGCTATTACAAGAGACCCAGTACTTC. The chain links TRBV18 to TRBJ2-5, with 7 bases identical to TRBD1. In germline, CDR1 is KGHSH, CDR2 LQKENI. CDR3 length: 15 amino acids. V shed 3 bases and J 2 bases; nucleotides not matched to a gene: 6.

This clonotype was detected a few times. The chain carries TRBV20-1 and TRBJ2-2, with D tentatively TRBD1 (6 bases). The V gene's germline CDR1 is DFQATT and CDR2 SNEGSKA (reference sequence). The CDR3 is made up of 16 amino acids. The V gene lost 0 bases and the J gene lost 5 bases, with 16 bases spanning the gap. The CDR3 DNA is TGCAGTGCTAGAGATTGGGCACAGGGTCTAACCGGGGAGCTGTTTTTT. Encoded protein: CSARDWAQGLTGELFF.

V usage is TRBV3-1 and J usage is TRBJ2-7, with no clear D. This CDR3 is 17 amino acids long. V dropped 1 base and J dropped 0 bases, with 16 bases sitting between them. CDR1 and CDR2 (germline): LGHDT, YNNKEL (reference sequence). CDR3 residues: CASSQGASISSSYEQYF. The CDR3 DNA is TGTGCCAGCAGCCAAGGGGCCAGCATCTCGAGCTCCTACGAGCAGTACTTC.

V is TRBV6-1 and J is TRBJ1-1, with D possibly being TRBD1 (5 bases). The CDR3 is 16 amino acids. The germline V gene has CDR1 MNHNS and CDR2 SASEGT. The V end was cut by 3 bases, the J end by 4 bases, with 18 bases between. CDR3 protein: CASSEGEGLGSTEAFF. CDR3 nucleotide sequence: TGTGCCAGCAGTGAGGGGGAGGGGTTAGGGAGCACTGAAGCTTTCTTT.